The T cell receptor (beta chain) described here comes from a study of shared clonotypes between healthy human individuals. Overall study context: Used for every donor were three CD4 naive, three CD4 memory, two CD8 naive and one CD8 memory plate. Study conclusions and caveats: Unshared clonotypes carried lower generation probabilities than those common to all four donors.

A remark on this clone: Its antigen is unknown.

Genomic DNA (from each subset) was split evenly across several immunoSEQ plates. The assay was immunoSEQ multiplex PCR, and TCRdb's table has in-frame clones only and misses some. The repertoire consists of a few million clones, with approximately 90% occurring once and the leading ten covering around 0.14%. Germline V gene data show CDR1 as MNHNY and CDR2 as SVGAGI (reference sequence). Trimming removed 5 bases from V and 4 bases from J, with 13 bases in between. This CDR3 comprises 14 residues. CD4+ cells underwent separation, giving CD45RA+ naive and CD45RA-negative memory subsets. V usage is TRBV6-6 and J usage is TRBJ2-3; D is unclear. The sequencing sample was made of naive CD4+ T cells sorted from blood. The subset denotes: CD45RA+ positively selected. This clonotype originated in a man between 18 and 29 years old in good health. The CDR3 region has the DNA TGTGCCAGCAGTGTAGGGAATTCGGCAGATACGCAGTATTTT. Translation: CASSVGNSADTQYF.